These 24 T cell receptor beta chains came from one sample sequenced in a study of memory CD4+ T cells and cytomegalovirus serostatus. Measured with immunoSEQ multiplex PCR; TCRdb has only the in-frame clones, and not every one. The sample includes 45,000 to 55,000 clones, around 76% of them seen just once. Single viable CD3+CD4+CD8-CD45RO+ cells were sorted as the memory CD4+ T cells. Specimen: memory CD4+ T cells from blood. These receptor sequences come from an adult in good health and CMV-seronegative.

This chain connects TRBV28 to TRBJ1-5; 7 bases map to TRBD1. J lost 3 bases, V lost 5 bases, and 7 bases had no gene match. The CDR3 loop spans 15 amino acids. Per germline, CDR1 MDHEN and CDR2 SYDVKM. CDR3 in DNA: TGTGCCAGCAGTACCTTTACAGGGGTCAATCAGCCCCAGCATTTT. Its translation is CASSTFTGVNQPQHF.

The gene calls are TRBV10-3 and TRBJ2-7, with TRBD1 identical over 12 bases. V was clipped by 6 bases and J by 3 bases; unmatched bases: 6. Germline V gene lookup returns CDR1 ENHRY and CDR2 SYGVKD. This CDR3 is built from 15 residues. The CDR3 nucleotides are TGTGCCATCAGATCAGGGACAGGGGGCAACTACGAGCAGTACTTC. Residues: CAIRSGTGGNYEQYF.

The CDR3 DNA follows: TGCGCCAGCAGCCAGTTGGGCGGAGAAAAACTGTTTTTT. Protein: CASSQLGGEKLFF. This chain uses TRBV4-1 with TRBJ1-4; D not resolved. V was shortened by 3 bases and J by 8 bases, with 10 bases between the two germline ends. Germline assignment: CDR1 MGHRA and CDR2 YSYEKL. The CDR3 is made up of 13 amino acids.

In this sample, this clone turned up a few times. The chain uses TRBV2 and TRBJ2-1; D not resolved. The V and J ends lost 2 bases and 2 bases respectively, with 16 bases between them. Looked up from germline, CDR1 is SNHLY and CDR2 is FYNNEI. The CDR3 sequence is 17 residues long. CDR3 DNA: TGTGCCAGCAGTGAAATTGGGGTTAGGGCCACCTACAATGAGCAGTTCTTC. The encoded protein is CASSEIGVRATYNEQFF.

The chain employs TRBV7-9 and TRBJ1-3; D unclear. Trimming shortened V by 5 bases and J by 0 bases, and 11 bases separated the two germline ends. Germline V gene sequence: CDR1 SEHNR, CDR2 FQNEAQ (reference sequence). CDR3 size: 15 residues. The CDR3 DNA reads TGTGCCAGCAGCCCCACGCGGACCTCTGGAAACACCATATATTTT. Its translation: CASSPTRTSGNTIYF. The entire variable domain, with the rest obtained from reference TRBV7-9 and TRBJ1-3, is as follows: DTGVSQNPRHKITKRGQNVTFRCDPISEHNRLYWYRQTLGQGPEFLTYFQNEAQLEKSRLLSDRFSAERPKGSFSTLEIQRTEQGDSAMYLCASSPTRTSGNTIYFGEGSWLTVV.

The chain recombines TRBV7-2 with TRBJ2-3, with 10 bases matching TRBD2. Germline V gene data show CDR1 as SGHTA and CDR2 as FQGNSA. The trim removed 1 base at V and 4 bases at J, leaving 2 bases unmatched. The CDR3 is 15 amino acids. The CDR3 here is CASSLGLAGADTQYF. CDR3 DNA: TGTGCCAGCAGCTTAGGGCTAGCGGGGGCAGATACGCAGTATTTT.

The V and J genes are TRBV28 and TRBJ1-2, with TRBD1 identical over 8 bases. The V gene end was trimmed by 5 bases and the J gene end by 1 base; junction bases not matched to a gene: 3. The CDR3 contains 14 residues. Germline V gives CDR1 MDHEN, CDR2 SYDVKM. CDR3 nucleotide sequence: TGTGCCAGCAGTCGGACAGGGAGTAACTATGGCTACACCTTC. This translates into CASSRTGSNYGYTF.

The CDR3 region is CASSFIPGYGYTF. The CDR3 DNA sequence: TGCGCCAGCAGCTTCATCCCCGGGTATGGCTACACCTTC. This rearrangement joins TRBV5-1 to TRBJ1-2; D gene unclear. The CDR3 is 13 amino acids. Germline V CDR1 and CDR2: SGHRS, YFSETQ. The V end was cut by 2 bases, the J end by 5 bases, with 10 bases between.

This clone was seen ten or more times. In DNA form, the CDR3 reads TGCGCCAGCAGCCAAGGTTTGATATCTGAAGCTTTCTTT. This encodes CASSQGLISEAFF. J is TRBJ1-1 and V is TRBV4-1; D not certain. With 1 base removed from V and 6 bases from J, the gap between germline ends came to 9 bases. Germline loops: CDR1 MGHRA, CDR2 YSYEKL. CDR3 size: 13 residues.

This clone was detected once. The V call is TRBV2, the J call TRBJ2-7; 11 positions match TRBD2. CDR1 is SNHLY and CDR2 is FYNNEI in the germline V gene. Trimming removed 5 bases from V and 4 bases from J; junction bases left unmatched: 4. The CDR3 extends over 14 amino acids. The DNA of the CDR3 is TGTGCCAGCAGTATAGCGGGGGGGCTGTACGAGCAGTACTTC. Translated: CASSIAGGLYEQYF.

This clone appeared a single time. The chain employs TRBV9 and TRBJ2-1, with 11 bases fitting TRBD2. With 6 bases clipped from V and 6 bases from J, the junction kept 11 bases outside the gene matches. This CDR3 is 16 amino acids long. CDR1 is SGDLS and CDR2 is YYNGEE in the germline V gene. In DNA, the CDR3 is TGTGCCAGCACCAGAAAACTAGCGGGAGAAGGCAATGAGCAGTTCTTC. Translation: CASTRKLAGEGNEQFF. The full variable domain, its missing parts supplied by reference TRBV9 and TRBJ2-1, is DSGVTQTPKHLITATGQRVTLRCSPRSGDLSVYWYQQSLDQGLQFLIQYYNGEERAKGNILERFSAQQFPDLHSELNLSSLELGDSALYFCASTRKLAGEGNEQFFGPGTRLTVL.

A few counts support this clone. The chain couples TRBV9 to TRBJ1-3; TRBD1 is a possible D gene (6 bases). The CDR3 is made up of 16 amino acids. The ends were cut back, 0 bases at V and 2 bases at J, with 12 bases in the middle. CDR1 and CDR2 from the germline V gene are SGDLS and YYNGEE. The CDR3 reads CASSVGLGAAGNTIYF. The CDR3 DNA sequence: TGTGCCAGCAGCGTAGGCTTGGGGGCGGCTGGAAACACCATATATTTT.

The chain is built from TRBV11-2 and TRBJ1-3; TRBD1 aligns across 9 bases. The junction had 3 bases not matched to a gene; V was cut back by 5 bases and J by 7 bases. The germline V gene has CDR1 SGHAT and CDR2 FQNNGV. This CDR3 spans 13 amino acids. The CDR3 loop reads CASSTGQGNTIYF. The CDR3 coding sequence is TGTGCCAGCAGCACAGGACAGGGGAACACCATATATTTT.

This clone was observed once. The CDR3 protein is CASSLSQGFDYGYTF. For the CDR3, the DNA is TGTGCCAGCAGTTTATCGCAGGGATTCGACTATGGCTACACCTTC. The chain recombines TRBV27 with TRBJ1-2; TRBD1 might be the D (5 bases). The V end lost 0 bases, the J end lost 3 bases, and 11 bases lay between the germline ends. Germline V gene data show CDR1 as MNHEY and CDR2 as SMNVEV (reference sequence). The length of the CDR3 is 15 residues.

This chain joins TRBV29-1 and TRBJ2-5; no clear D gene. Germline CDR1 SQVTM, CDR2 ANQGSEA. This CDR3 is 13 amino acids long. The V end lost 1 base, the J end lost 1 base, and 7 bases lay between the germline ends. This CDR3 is CSVEGFIQETQYF. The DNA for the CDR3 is TGCAGCGTTGAAGGGTTCATCCAAGAGACCCAGTACTTC.

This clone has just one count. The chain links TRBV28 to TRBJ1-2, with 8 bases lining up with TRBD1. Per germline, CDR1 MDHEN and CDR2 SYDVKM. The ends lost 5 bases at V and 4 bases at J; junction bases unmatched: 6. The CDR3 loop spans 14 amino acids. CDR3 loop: CASSQGARVYGYTF. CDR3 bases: TGTGCCAGCAGTCAGGGGGCTCGGGTCTATGGCTACACCTTC.

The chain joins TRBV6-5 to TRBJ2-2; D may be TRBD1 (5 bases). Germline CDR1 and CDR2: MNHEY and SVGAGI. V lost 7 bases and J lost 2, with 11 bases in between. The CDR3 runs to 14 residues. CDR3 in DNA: TGTGCCAGCAAGGGGCGTCTAAACACCGGGGAGCTGTTTTTT. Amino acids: CASKGRLNTGELFF.

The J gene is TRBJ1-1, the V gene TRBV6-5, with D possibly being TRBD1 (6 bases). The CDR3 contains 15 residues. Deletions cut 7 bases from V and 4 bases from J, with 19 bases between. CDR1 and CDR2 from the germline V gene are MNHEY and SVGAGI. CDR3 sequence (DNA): TGTGCCAGCATCGCACCCGGGACACGTCTCACTGAAGCTTTCTTT. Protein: CASIAPGTRLTEAFF.

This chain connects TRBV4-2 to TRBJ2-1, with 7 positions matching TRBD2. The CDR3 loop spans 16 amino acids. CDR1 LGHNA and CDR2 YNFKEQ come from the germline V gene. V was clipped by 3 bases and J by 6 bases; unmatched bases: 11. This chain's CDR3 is CASSQEVGGFGNEQFF. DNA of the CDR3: TGTGCCAGCAGCCAGGAGGTCGGGGGGTTCGGCAATGAGCAGTTCTTC.

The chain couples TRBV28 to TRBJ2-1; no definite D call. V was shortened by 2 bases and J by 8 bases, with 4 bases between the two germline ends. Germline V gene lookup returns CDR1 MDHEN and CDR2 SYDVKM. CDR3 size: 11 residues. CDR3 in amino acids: CASSLLHEQFF. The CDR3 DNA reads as TGTGCCAGCAGTTTACTTCATGAGCAGTTCTTC.

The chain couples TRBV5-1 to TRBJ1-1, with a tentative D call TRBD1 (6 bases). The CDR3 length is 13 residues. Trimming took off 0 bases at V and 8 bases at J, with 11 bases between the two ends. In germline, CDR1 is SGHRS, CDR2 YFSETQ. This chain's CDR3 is CASSLESGAEAFF. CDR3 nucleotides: TGCGCCAGCAGCTTGGAATCGGGGGCCGAAGCTTTCTTT.

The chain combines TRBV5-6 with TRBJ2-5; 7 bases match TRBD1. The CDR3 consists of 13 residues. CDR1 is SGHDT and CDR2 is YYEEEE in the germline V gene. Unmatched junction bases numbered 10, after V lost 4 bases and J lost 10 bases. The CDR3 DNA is TGTGCCAGCAGCCGCCGGACCCGGGACAGCCAGTACTTC. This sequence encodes CASSRRTRDSQYF.

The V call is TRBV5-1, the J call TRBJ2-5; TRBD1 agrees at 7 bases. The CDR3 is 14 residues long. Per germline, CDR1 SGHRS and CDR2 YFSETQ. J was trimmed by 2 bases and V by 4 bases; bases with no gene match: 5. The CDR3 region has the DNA TGCGCCAGCAGCAACGGACAGGAACAAGAGACCCAGTACTTC. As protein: CASSNGQEQETQYF.

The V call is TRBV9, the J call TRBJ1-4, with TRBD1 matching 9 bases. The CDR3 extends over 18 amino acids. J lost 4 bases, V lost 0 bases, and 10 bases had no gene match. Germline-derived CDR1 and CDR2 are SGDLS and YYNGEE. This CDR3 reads CASSVAGTGHTFNEKLFF. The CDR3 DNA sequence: TGTGCCAGCAGCGTAGCAGGGACAGGGCACACGTTTAATGAAAAACTGTTTTTT.